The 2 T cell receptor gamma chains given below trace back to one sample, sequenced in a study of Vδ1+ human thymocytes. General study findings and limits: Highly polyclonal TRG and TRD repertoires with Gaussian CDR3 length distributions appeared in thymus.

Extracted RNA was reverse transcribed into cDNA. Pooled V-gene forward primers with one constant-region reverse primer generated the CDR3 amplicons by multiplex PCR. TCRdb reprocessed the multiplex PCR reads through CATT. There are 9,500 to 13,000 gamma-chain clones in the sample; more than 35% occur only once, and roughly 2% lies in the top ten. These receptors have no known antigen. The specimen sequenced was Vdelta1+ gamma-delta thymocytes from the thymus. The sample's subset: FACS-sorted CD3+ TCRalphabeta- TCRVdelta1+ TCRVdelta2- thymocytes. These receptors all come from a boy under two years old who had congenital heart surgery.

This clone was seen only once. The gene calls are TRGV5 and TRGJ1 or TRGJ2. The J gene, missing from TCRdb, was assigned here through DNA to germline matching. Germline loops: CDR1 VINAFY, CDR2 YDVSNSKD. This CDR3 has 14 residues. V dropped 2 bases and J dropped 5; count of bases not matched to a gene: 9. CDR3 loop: CATWDIHMDYKKLF. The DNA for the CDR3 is TGTGCCACCTGGGACATACATATGGATTATAAGAAACTCTTT.

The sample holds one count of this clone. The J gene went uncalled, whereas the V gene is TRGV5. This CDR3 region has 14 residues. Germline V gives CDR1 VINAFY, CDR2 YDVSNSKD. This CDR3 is CATWDRPLGYKKLF. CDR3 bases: TGTGCCACCTGGGACAGGCCGCTCGGTTATAAGAAACTCTTC.